These 22 T cell receptor beta chains originate from one sample sequenced in a study of identical twins. TCRdb processed the 5' RACE reads anew with MiXCR; each CDR3 protein has one entry. This repertoire shows around 490,000 distinct CDR3 sequences, around 22% found once; its top ten account for around 0.48%. The sample was also linked to a second study, of yellow fever vaccine responses in identical twins.

The sequencing sample was made of CD4+ T cells sorted from blood. All receptors come from a woman aged 18-35 years in good health.

This clonotype was picked up a small number of times. This chain joins TRBV20-1 and TRBJ2-1; 8 positions agree with TRBD2. V shed 0 bases, J shed 8 bases, and the junction held 9 bases outside the gene matches. The CDR3 contains 15 residues. CDR1 DFQATT and CDR2 SNEGSKA come from the germline V gene (reference sequence). Written as DNA, the CDR3 is TGCAGTGCTAGAGAACGACTAGCGCGAGGCTATGAGCAGTTCTTC. It codes for CSARERLARGYEQFF.

This chain connects TRBV12-3 or TRBV12-4 to TRBJ2-7; tentative D call: TRBD2 (6 bases). The CDR3 sequence is 13 residues long. The germline V and J ends were trimmed by 6 bases and 3 bases, with 12 bases remaining between them. CDR3 DNA sequence: TGTGCCAGCAGAGCCGGAGGGAGCTACGAGCAGTACTTC. The encoded protein is CASRAGGSYEQYF.

A few counts support this clonotype. The chain links TRBV12-3 or TRBV12-4 to TRBJ2-7; D remains ambiguous. V gave up 2 bases and J gave up 2 bases, with 7 bases separating them. The CDR3 runs to 13 residues. This CDR3 reads CASSLQLAYEQYF. The CDR3 nucleotides read TGTGCCAGCAGTTTACAGCTAGCCTACGAGCAGTACTTC.

J is TRBJ2-7 and V is TRBV5-6; 11 bases are a match to TRBD1. V lost 4 bases to trimming and J lost 5 bases; unmatched junction nucleotides: 11. The germline V gene encodes CDR1 SGHDT and CDR2 YYEEEE. The CDR3 runs to 16 residues. The CDR3 loop reads CASSQGGQGARDEQYF. The DNA of the CDR3 is TGTGCCAGCAGCCAGGGAGGACAGGGGGCGAGGGACGAGCAGTACTTC.

The J gene is TRBJ2-5, the V gene TRBV27; maybe TRBD2 (5 bases). Germline loops: CDR1 MNHEY, CDR2 SMNVEV (reference sequence). This CDR3 comprises 13 residues. Trimming took 3 bases from V and 5 from J, leaving 10 bases between them. The CDR3 DNA reads TGTGCCAGCAGTTTTCGTACGGGGGAGACCCAGTACTTC. Translation gives CASSFRTGETQYF.

This clonotype was counted once. V gene TRBV18 combines with J gene TRBJ2-1; 8 positions agree with TRBD2. The CDR3 is 15 amino acids. CDR1 and CDR2 (germline): KGHSH, LQKENI. With 2 bases clipped from V and 9 bases from J, the junction kept 9 bases outside the gene matches. CDR3 in amino acids: CASSPRRGGLGEQFF. The CDR3 DNA reads as TGTGCCAGCTCACCAAGACGGGGGGGCCTGGGTGAGCAGTTCTTC.

The CDR3 bases are TGTGCCAGCAGCTTGTACGCCTCCTACGAGCAGTACGTC. It codes for CASSLYASYEQYV. The chain joins TRBV5-5 to TRBJ2-7; no firm D call. The CDR3 contains 13 residues. The V end lost 1 base, the J end lost 0 bases, and 5 bases lay between the germline ends. The V gene's germline CDR1 is SGHKS and CDR2 YYEKEE (reference sequence).

Details on this clonotype: Compared with germline, one end of the junction differs, possibly owing to a read error. The chain uses TRBV19 and TRBJ1-2; D is perhaps TRBD1 (6 bases). The CDR3 has 14 residues. In germline, CDR1 is LNHDA, CDR2 SQIVND (reference sequence). The CDR3 here is CASSTGSLFYGYTF. The CDR3 DNA is TGTGCCAGCAGTACAGGGTCTCTATTCTATGGCTACACCTTC.

This clonotype came up once. The chain couples TRBV18 to TRBJ2-3; 7 bases are a match to TRBD1. CDR3 size: 15 residues. V shed 5 bases, J shed 2 bases, and the junction held 7 bases outside the gene matches. Germline CDR1 and CDR2: KGHSH and LQKENI. CDR3 DNA: TGTGCCAGCTCAGACCCAGGGGGTTCCACAGATACGCAGTATTTT. This sequence encodes CASSDPGGSTDTQYF.

J is TRBJ2-1 and V is TRBV24-1, with 7 bases that match TRBD2. Germline CDR1 reads KGHDR; CDR2 reads SFDVKD. V was clipped by 1 base and J by 7 bases; unmatched bases: 9. The CDR3 runs 16 residues. CDR3 amino acids: CATSDFGGSGGNEQFF. The CDR3 DNA reads as TGTGCCACCAGTGATTTTGGCGGGAGTGGCGGTAATGAGCAGTTCTTC.

In its sample, this clonotype was seen a few times. V and J are TRBV11-2 and TRBJ2-7, with 10 bases identical to TRBD2. Germline values: CDR1 SGHAT, CDR2 FQNNGV. The V and J ends lost 8 bases and 3 bases, in that order; junction bases with no gene match: 7. This CDR3 has 14 residues. The CDR3 loop reads CASGSSSGGYEQYV. For the CDR3, the DNA is TGTGCCAGCGGTTCTTCTAGCGGGGGCTACGAGCAGTACGTC.

The chain links TRBV3-1 to TRBJ2-1; D call uncertain. The CDR3 totals 13 residues. V lost 1 base and J lost 9, with 10 bases in between. Per germline, CDR1 LGHDT and CDR2 YNNKEL (reference sequence). The CDR3 DNA is TGTGCCAGCAGCCAAGGGAACTTGGGTGAGCAGTTCTTC. This encodes CASSQGNLGEQFF.

This clonotype has only a few counts. The chain carries TRBV28 and TRBJ2-3; 8 nucleotides align to TRBD2. CDR1 MDHEN and CDR2 SYDVKM come from the germline V gene. The junction had 7 bases not matched to a gene; V was cut back by 6 bases and J by 5 bases. The CDR3 totals 14 residues. CDR3 nucleotide sequence: TGTGCCAGCAGGCCCAGCGGGGGCGGAGATACGCAGTATTTT. This codes for CASRPSGGGDTQYF.

A single count supports this clonotype. V and J are TRBV3-1 and TRBJ2-3, with 11 bases aligning to TRBD2. The CDR3 is 15 amino acids. The J segment lost 3 bases and the V segment lost 4 bases, leaving 3 bases of the junction unmatched. Germline V gene lookup returns CDR1 LGHDT and CDR2 YNNKEL (reference sequence). Here the CDR3 reads CASSPTSGATDTQYF. The CDR3 DNA reads TGTGCCAGCAGCCCGACTAGCGGGGCTACAGATACGCAGTATTTT.

In its sample, this clonotype was seen a few times. The gene calls are TRBV28 and TRBJ2-3; D is possibly TRBD2 (6 bases). The V end lost 6 bases, the J end lost 4 bases, and 20 bases lay between the germline ends. The length of the CDR3 is 16 residues. CDR1 is MDHEN and CDR2 is SYDVKM in the germline V gene. The CDR3, as DNA: TGTGCCAGCAGCCCACCGTCGGGGGTGGGGGCAGATACGCAGTATTTT. Translation: CASSPPSGVGADTQYF.

The chain recombines TRBV28 with TRBJ2-3; 7 nucleotides line up with TRBD2. Germline CDR1 and CDR2: MDHEN and SYDVKM. This CDR3 is built from 16 residues. V shed 7 bases, J shed 1 base, and the junction held 11 bases outside the gene matches. CDR3: CASTRRGGRRTDTQYF. In DNA, the CDR3 is TGTGCCAGCACCAGAAGGGGCGGGAGACGCACAGATACGCAGTATTTT.

The chain has TRBV24-1 and TRBJ2-2, with 7 bases fitting TRBD1. The CDR3 is 15 residues long. Germline-derived CDR1 and CDR2 are KGHDR and SFDVKD. With V trimmed by 6 bases and J by 3 bases, 6 bases remained unmatched. CDR3: CATSRVTGDTGELFF. The CDR3 DNA is TGTGCCACCAGTCGCGTTACAGGGGACACCGGGGAGCTGTTTTTT.

The J gene is TRBJ1-6, the V gene TRBV12-3 or TRBV12-4; weak D call: TRBD1 (5 bases). The V gene lost 4 bases and the J gene lost 7 bases, with 11 bases spanning the gap. The CDR3 consists of 14 residues. The CDR3 here is CASSSGVVNSPLHF. For the CDR3, the DNA is TGTGCCAGCAGTTCGGGGGTAGTGAATTCACCCCTCCACTTT.

V gene TRBV7-9 combines with J gene TRBJ2-2; D is ambiguous. Trimming stripped 7 bases from V and 2 bases from J, with 20 bases between. Germline values: CDR1 SEHNR, CDR2 FQNEAQ (reference sequence). This CDR3 has 17 residues. CDR3 DNA: TGTGCCAGCACCCCGCCGGGTTACACCCTTAACACCGGGGAGCTGTTTTTT. This sequence encodes CASTPPGYTLNTGELFF.

The CDR3 loop reads CASSQDREYEQFF. CDR3 sequence (DNA): TGTGCCAGCAGCCAAGATAGGGAGTATGAGCAGTTCTTC. The chain carries TRBV14 and TRBJ2-1, with a possible D match to TRBD2 (5 bases). Germline V gene sequence: CDR1 SGHDN, CDR2 FVKESK. The ends were cut back, 0 bases at V and 8 bases at J, with 8 bases in the middle. This CDR3 has 13 amino acids.

This clonotype was detected only a few times. J is TRBJ2-7 and V is TRBV6-6; D may be TRBD1 (5 bases). This CDR3 comprises 13 residues. Trimming took 5 bases from V and 2 from J, leaving 10 bases between them. Germline V lookup: CDR1 MNHNY, CDR2 SVGAGI (reference sequence). CDR3: CASSAMGPYEQYF. Here the CDR3 DNA reads TGTGCCAGCAGTGCCATGGGGCCCTACGAGCAGTACTTC.

The rearrangement uses TRBV2 and TRBJ2-3, with TRBD2 identical over 14 bases. Germline CDR1 and CDR2: SNHLY and FYNNEI. V gave up 5 bases and J gave up 8 bases; unmatched junction bases: 6. The CDR3 totals 15 residues. CDR3 nucleotide sequence: TGTGCCAGCAGTCCGGGACTAGCGGGAGACGGTACGCAGTATTTT. As protein: CASSPGLAGDGTQYF.